The 14 T cell receptor beta chains reported below all come from one sample, sequenced in a study of preoperative IRX-2 immunotherapy in early breast cancer. Treatment in this sample: preoperative locoregional IRX-2 cytokine immunotherapy. This table comes from immunoSEQ multiplex PCR, and its TCRdb copy is limited to in-frame clones, with some not included. The table has 35,000 to 50,000 clones, just under 95% seen once. This specimen was tumor tissue, taken after IRX-2 immunotherapy. These receptors were obtained from a human donor with breast cancer.

The V and J genes are TRBV5-5 and TRBJ1-2; D not resolved. Germline loops: CDR1 SGHKS, CDR2 YYEKEE (reference sequence). V dropped 0 bases and J dropped 3 bases, with 6 bases sitting between them. CDR3 size: 13 residues. CDR3 coding DNA: TGTGCCAGCAGCTTGGGGACGGACTATGGCTACACCTTC. Amino acid sequence: CASSLGTDYGYTF.

This chain connects TRBV20-1 to TRBJ1-2; TRBD1 is a possible D gene (5 bases). Germline V gene data show CDR1 as DFQATT and CDR2 as SNEGSKA (reference sequence). Trimming removed 6 bases from V and 8 bases from J, with 13 bases in between. This CDR3 comprises 11 residues. The DNA for the CDR3 is TGCAGTGCACCAGGGAAAGAAGGCTACACCTTC. It translates to CSAPGKEGYTF.

The genes are TRBV27 and TRBJ2-2; 9 bases match TRBD2. The V gene end was trimmed by 1 base and the J gene end by 1 base; junction bases not matched to a gene: 4. There are 17 residues in the CDR3. Looked up from germline, CDR1 is MNHEY and CDR2 is SMNVEV (reference sequence). This CDR3 is CASSLLAGVVNTGELFF. In nucleotides, the CDR3 is TGTGCCAGCAGTTTATTAGCGGGAGTCGTGAACACCGGGGAGCTGTTTTTT.

This rearrangement joins TRBV4-3 to TRBJ1-2; D call uncertain. V shed 0 bases and J shed 8 bases, with 13 bases lying between them. The length of the CDR3 is 14 residues. Germline loops: CDR1 LGHNA, CDR2 YSLEER. The CDR3 loop reads CASSQDIGVSGYTF. The CDR3 DNA reads as TGCGCCAGCAGCCAAGATATCGGGGTCAGCGGCTACACCTTC.

The CDR3 DNA reads TGTGCCACCAGCAGAGATGGGGGGAGACCCCCAGATACGCAGTATTTT. Protein product: CATSRDGGRPPDTQYF. The rearrangement links TRBV15 to TRBJ2-3; TRBD2 is a possible D gene (6 bases). The CDR3 is 16 residues long. V dropped 0 bases and J dropped 4 bases, with 14 bases sitting between them. In germline, CDR1 is LNHNV, CDR2 YYDKDF (reference sequence). Full variable domain (remainder filled in from reference TRBV15 and TRBJ2-3): DAMVIQNPRYQVTQFGKPVTLSCSQTLNHNVMYWYQQKSSQAPKLLFHYYDKDFNNEADTPDNFQSRRPNTSFCFLDIRSPGLGDTAMYLCATSRDGGRPPDTQYFGPGTRLTVL.

CDR3 nucleotides: TGTGCCAGCAGTTACCCACGGCTCGGCGCTAACTATGGCTACACCTTC. This gives the protein CASSYPRLGANYGYTF. The chain combines TRBV6-6 with TRBJ1-2; no clear D gene. CDR1 and CDR2 (germline): MNHNY, SVGAGI (reference sequence). The CDR3 is 16 amino acids. V dropped 2 bases and J dropped 0 bases, with 13 bases sitting between them.

The V gene is TRBV28, the J gene TRBJ2-1, with 8 bases identical to TRBD2. This CDR3 spans 16 amino acids. CDR1 is MDHEN and CDR2 is SYDVKM in the germline V gene. V lost 5 bases and J lost 0; bases outside the gene matches: 6. CDR3 nucleotide sequence: TGTGCCAGCAGTGAAACTAGCGGTAGCTCCTACAATGAGCAGTTCTTC. This translates into CASSETSGSSYNEQFF.

This chain uses TRBV5-1 with TRBJ1-2; D is possibly TRBD1 (6 bases). Germline V lookup: CDR1 SGHRS, CDR2 YFSETQ. This CDR3 region has 17 residues. Trimming pared 6 bases from V and 5 bases from J, leaving 26 bases between. CDR3 region: CASTYPWGLPLRYGYTF. The CDR3 DNA reads as TGCGCCAGCACCTATCCTTGGGGGCTGCCTCTGAGATATGGCTACACCTTC.

The chain recombines TRBV15 with TRBJ2-4; unclear D gene. The CDR3 is made up of 17 amino acids. CDR1 is LNHNV and CDR2 is YYDKDF in the germline V gene (reference sequence). Deletions cut 3 bases from V and 1 base from J, with 16 bases between. In DNA, the CDR3 is TGTGCCACCAGCAGTATTAGAGTAGGGCACGCCAAAAACATTCAGTACTTC. As protein: CATSSIRVGHAKNIQYF. Full variable domain (missing parts from reference TRBV15 and TRBJ2-4): DAMVIQNPRYQVTQFGKPVTLSCSQTLNHNVMYWYQQKSSQAPKLLFHYYDKDFNNEADTPDNFQSRRPNTSFCFLDIRSPGLGDTAMYLCATSSIRVGHAKNIQYFGAGTRLSVL.

This rearrangement joins TRBV19 to TRBJ2-2; 11 nucleotides line up with TRBD2. The trim removed 6 bases at V and 3 bases at J, leaving 3 bases unmatched. Germline loops: CDR1 LNHDA, CDR2 SQIVND (reference sequence). There are 15 residues in the CDR3. For the CDR3, the DNA is TGTGCCAGTAGCGGGACTAGCGGCTACACCGGGGAGCTGTTTTTT. Translated: CASSGTSGYTGELFF.

The DNA of the CDR3 is TGTGCCAGCAGACAGGGGGGACAGCCCCAGCATTTT. Translating gives CASRQGGQPQHF. The chain joins TRBV7-2 to TRBJ1-5; TRBD1 aligns across 8 bases. V was pared by 6 bases and J by 7 bases, with 2 bases of the junction left unmatched. The CDR3 length is 12 residues. Germline V CDR1 and CDR2: SGHTA, FQGNSA.

The V call is TRBV28, the J call TRBJ2-1; D may correspond to TRBD1 or TRBD2 (9 bases each). Trimming took 5 bases from V and 6 from J, leaving 26 bases between them. The CDR3 consists of 18 residues. Germline CDR1 is MDHEN and CDR2 is SYDVKM. This chain's CDR3 is CASSSRTGVAGALNEQFF. In nucleotides, the CDR3 is TGTGCCAGCAGTAGTCGGACAGGGGTAGCGGGAGCCCTCAATGAGCAGTTCTTC. The entire variable domain, with the rest obtained from reference TRBV28 and TRBJ2-1, is as follows: DVKVTQSSRYLVKRTGEKVFLECVQDMDHENMFWYRQDPGLGLRLIYFSYDVKMKEKGDIPEGYSVSREKKERFSLILESASTNQTSMYLCASSSRTGVAGALNEQFFGPGTRLTVL.

The chain joins TRBV6-1 to TRBJ2-7; TRBD2 matches 8 bases. CDR1 is MNHNS and CDR2 is SASEGT in the germline V gene. This CDR3 contains 13 residues. Unmatched junction bases numbered 7, after V lost 3 bases and J lost 9 bases. The chain's CDR3 is CASSEKREPWQYF. The DNA of the CDR3 is TGTGCCAGCAGTGAGAAGCGGGAGCCCTGGCAGTACTTC.

The chain employs TRBV18 and TRBJ2-5, with D possibly TRBD2 on 5 matching bases. Germline loops: CDR1 KGHSH, CDR2 LQKENI. The ends were cut back, 3 bases at V and 0 bases at J, with 8 bases in the middle. The CDR3 contains 14 residues. CDR3 sequence (DNA): TGTGCCAGCTCACCTTCGGGGTACCAAGAGACCCAGTACTTC. Its protein product is CASSPSGYQETQYF.